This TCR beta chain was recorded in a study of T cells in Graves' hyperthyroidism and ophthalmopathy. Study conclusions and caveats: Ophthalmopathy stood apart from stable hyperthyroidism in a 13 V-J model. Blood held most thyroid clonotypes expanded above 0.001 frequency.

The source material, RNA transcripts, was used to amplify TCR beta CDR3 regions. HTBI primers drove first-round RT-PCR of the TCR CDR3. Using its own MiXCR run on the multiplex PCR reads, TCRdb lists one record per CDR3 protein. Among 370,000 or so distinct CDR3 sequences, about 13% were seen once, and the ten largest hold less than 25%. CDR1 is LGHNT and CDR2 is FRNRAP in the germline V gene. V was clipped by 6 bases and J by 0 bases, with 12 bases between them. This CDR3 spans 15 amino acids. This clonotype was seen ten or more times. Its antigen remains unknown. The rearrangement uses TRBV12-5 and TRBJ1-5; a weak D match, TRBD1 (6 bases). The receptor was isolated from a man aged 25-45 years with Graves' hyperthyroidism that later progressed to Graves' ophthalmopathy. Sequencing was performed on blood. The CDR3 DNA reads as TGTGCTAGTGGAAAAACAGGGATTAGCAATCAGCCCCAGCATTTT. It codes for CASGKTGISNQPQHF.